This TCR beta chain originates from a study of shared clonotypes between healthy human individuals. Study summary: Three plates each covered CD4 naive and memory; CD8 naive two, CD8 memory one. Study-wide findings and caveats: Memory subsets generally showed smaller estimated richness than naive subsets did.

Per germline, CDR1 LNHDA and CDR2 SQIVND (reference sequence). The CDR3 is 16 residues long. V dropped 6 bases and J dropped 5; count of bases not matched to a gene: 11. Repertoires were generated with immunoSEQ multiplex PCR, while TCRdb's copy carries only in-frame clones and drops some. This sample has some 2 million clones, with 85% to 95% found just once. With respect to this clone: Its matching antigen is unknown.

Sequencing was carried out using naive CD4+ T cells sorted from blood. As to subset: CD45RA+ positively selected. This chain links TRBV19 with TRBJ1-5; 9 bases fit TRBD1. The TCR sequence derives from a man aged 18 to 30 in good health. The CDR3 is CASRGDREGQDQPQHF. In nucleotides, the CDR3 is TGTGCCAGTAGGGGGGACAGGGAAGGCCAAGATCAGCCCCAGCATTTT.